A single sample gave rise to the 32 T cell receptor beta chains below, sequenced in a study of T cell responses to AZD1222 COVID-19 vaccine. TCRdb's copy holds only in-frame clones and misses some; the assay was immunoSEQ multiplex PCR. The sample shows fewer than 110,000 clones, 87% of them seen only once. This specimen consisted of peripheral blood, obtained on day 0 of AZD1222 vaccination. The receptors come from an adult in good health.

The rearrangement links TRBV4-3 to TRBJ1-2; 11 bases line up with TRBD1. CDR3 length equals 15 residues. V was pared by 4 bases and J by 3 bases, with 4 bases of the junction left unmatched. Germline assignment: CDR1 LGHNA and CDR2 YSLEER. The CDR3 DNA sequence: TGCGCCAGCAGCCGAGGGACAGGGGGTGACTATGGCTACACCTTC. It yields the protein CASSRGTGGDYGYTF.

V is TRBV7-2 and J is TRBJ1-2; D uncertain. Germline CDR1 reads SGHTA; CDR2 reads FQGNSA. CDR3 length equals 11 residues. V lost 8 bases and J lost 0, with 4 bases in between. The CDR3 loop is CASASNYGYTF. In DNA form, the CDR3 reads TGTGCCAGCGCATCTAACTATGGCTACACCTTC.

J is TRBJ1-3 and V is TRBV19, with D perhaps TRBD1 (5 bases). The germline V and J ends were trimmed by 6 bases and 4 bases, with 19 bases remaining between them. The germline gives CDR1 LNHDA, CDR2 SQIVND (reference sequence). The CDR3 spans 16 residues. This CDR3 reads CASSWSGTVSGNTIYF. The CDR3 region has the DNA TGTGCCAGTAGCTGGAGCGGGACCGTGAGCGGAAACACCATATATTTT.

The chain carries TRBV4-3 and TRBJ1-1, with D unclear. Germline CDR1 and CDR2: LGHNA and YSLEER. V was cut by 0 bases and J by 3 bases, with 11 bases left in between. The CDR3 is made up of 15 amino acids. CDR3 loop: CASSQDLGRDTEAFF. CDR3 DNA: TGCGCCAGCAGCCAAGATTTGGGGAGGGACACTGAAGCTTTCTTT.

The chain uses TRBV7-9 and TRBJ1-2; D gene uncertain. CDR3 size: 13 residues. V dropped 1 base and J dropped 3 bases, with 6 bases sitting between them. CDR1 SEHNR and CDR2 FQNEAQ come from the germline V gene (reference sequence). The CDR3 reads CASSLGTDYGYTF. For the CDR3, the DNA is TGTGCCAGCAGCTTAGGTACAGACTATGGCTACACCTTC.

The gene calls are TRBV7-6 and TRBJ2-7, with 8 bases fitting TRBD2. Trimming took 1 base from V and 0 from J; bases not matched to a gene: 8. Germline-derived CDR1 and CDR2 are SGHVS and FNYEAQ. There are 17 residues in the CDR3. The CDR3 here is CASSLVPGGGSSYEQYF. CDR3 DNA sequence: TGTGCCAGCAGCTTAGTCCCGGGGGGGGGATCCTCCTACGAGCAGTACTTC.

CDR3 DNA: TGTGCCAGTAGTATAGATCTGGGGTACCAGCCCCAGCATTTT. Protein product: CASSIDLGYQPQHF. The V call is TRBV19, the J call TRBJ1-5; D is unresolved. The V and J ends lost 0 bases and 7 bases respectively, with 10 bases between them. From germline, CDR1 is LNHDA and CDR2 SQIVND (reference sequence). CDR3 length: 14 residues. Supplemented by reference TRBV19 and TRBJ1-5, the full variable domain reads DGGITQSPKYLFRKEGQNVTLSCEQNLNHDAMYWYRQDPGQGLRLIYYSQIVNDFQKGDIAEGYSVSREKKESFPLTVTSAQKNPTAFYLCASSIDLGYQPQHFGDGTRLSIL.

This sequence joins TRBV2 and TRBJ1-2; no clear D. The CDR3 contains 12 residues. Trimming pared 7 bases from V and 0 bases from J, leaving 6 bases between. The germline CDR1 and CDR2 sequences are SNHLY and FYNNEI. The CDR3 spells CASKTANYGYTF. CDR3 nucleotides: TGTGCCAGCAAGACGGCTAACTATGGCTACACCTTC.

The chain couples TRBV27 to TRBJ2-5, with D unclear. Trimming removed 3 bases at V and 4 bases at J, with 12 bases between. Germline CDR1 reads MNHEY; CDR2 reads SMNVEV (reference sequence). There are 14 residues in the CDR3. The CDR3 loop reads CASSFYGVGETQYF. CDR3 in DNA: TGTGCCAGCAGTTTTTATGGGGTAGGAGAGACCCAGTACTTC.

This clone occurred once. This CDR3 reads CASGWGQANTEAFF. DNA for the CDR3: TGTGCTAGTGGTTGGGGACAGGCTAACACTGAAGCTTTCTTT. V usage is TRBV12-5 and J usage is TRBJ1-1; TRBD1 matches 8 bases. This CDR3 spans 14 amino acids. Germline lookup yields CDR1 LGHNT and CDR2 FRNRAP. V lost 4 bases to trimming and J lost 2 bases; unmatched junction nucleotides: 3.

The chain employs TRBV12-3 or TRBV12-4 and TRBJ1-5, with D hard to call. This CDR3 has 11 residues. Trimming pared 6 bases from V and 8 bases from J, leaving 8 bases between. The CDR3 nucleotides read TGTGCCAGCAGCATGGGGAAGCCCCAGCATTTT. The encoded protein is CASSMGKPQHF.

This clone was seen once. The chain couples TRBV7-9 to TRBJ2-3; D is possibly TRBD1 or TRBD2 (6 bases each). CDR1 is SEHNR and CDR2 is FQNEAQ in the germline V gene (reference sequence). The CDR3 is 15 amino acids. Trimming removed 6 bases from V and 4 bases from J, with 17 bases in between. CDR3 DNA: TGTGCCAGCAGAAAAACAGGGACGGGGGCAGATACGCAGTATTTT. Translating gives CASRKTGTGADTQYF. Full variable domain (outside the CDR3, taken from reference TRBV7-9 and TRBJ2-3): DTGVSQNPRHKITKRGQNVTFRCDPISEHNRLYWYRQTLGQGPEFLTYFQNEAQLEKSRLLSDRFSAERPKGSFSTLEIQRTEQGDSAMYLCASRKTGTGADTQYFGPGTRLTVL.

The CDR3 loop is CASVEGQGREKLFF. CDR3 bases: TGTGCCAGCGTAGAAGGACAGGGTCGGGAAAAACTGTTTTTT. This rearrangement joins TRBV2 to TRBJ1-4; 8 nucleotides align to TRBD1. The V and J ends lost 8 bases and 8 bases, in that order; junction bases with no gene match: 10. Germline V CDR1 and CDR2: SNHLY, FYNNEI. The CDR3 runs 14 residues.

The chain joins TRBV5-6 to TRBJ1-6, with a weak D call TRBD1 (6 bases). The length of the CDR3 is 17 residues. Germline V gene sequence: CDR1 SGHDT, CDR2 YYEEEE. V was pared by 4 bases and J by 9 bases, with 23 bases between. The CDR3 coding sequence is TGTGCCAGCAGCACTGACCATTTGTGGGGGGGCGGTTCACCCCTCCACTTT. The encoded protein is CASSTDHLWGGGSPLHF.

This chain connects TRBV4-3 to TRBJ2-1; D gene uncertain. The germline gives CDR1 LGHNA, CDR2 YSLEER. CDR3 length: 14 residues. V was shortened by 0 bases and J by 10 bases, with 13 bases between the two germline ends. For the CDR3, the DNA is TGCGCCAGCAGCCAAGAGGGTAGCTCCGCAGAGCAGTTCTTC. Its translation is CASSQEGSSAEQFF.

The V gene is TRBV7-8, the J gene TRBJ1-5, with TRBD1 as a possible D gene (6 bases). This CDR3 has 12 amino acids. Per the germline V gene, CDR1 is SGHVS and CDR2 is FQNEAQ. Between the trimmed V and J ends, which lost 6 bases and 13 bases, there was a span of 16 bases. CDR3 residues: CASSTVGGPQHF. CDR3 nucleotide sequence: TGTGCCAGCAGTACTGTCGGGGGGCCTCAGCATTTT.

CDR3 sequence: CASSLLSLTGSYNEQFF. In DNA form, the CDR3 reads TGTGCCAGCAGTCTCCTCAGCTTAACGGGATCTTACAATGAGCAGTTCTTC. This rearrangement joins TRBV7-9 to TRBJ2-1, with TRBD2 as a possible D gene (5 bases). V lost 6 bases to trimming and J lost 4 bases, with 22 bases between them. The CDR3 contains 17 residues. Germline CDR1 and CDR2: SEHNR and FQNEAQ (reference sequence).

The rearrangement joins TRBV7-3 to TRBJ2-3, with D unclear. CDR3 size: 15 residues. Germline V gene sequence: CDR1 SGHTA, CDR2 FQGTGA. V lost 0 bases to trimming and J lost 2 bases, with 9 bases between them. CDR3 residues: CASSLTGSFTDTQYF. DNA for the CDR3: TGTGCCAGCAGCTTAACCGGAAGCTTCACAGATACGCAGTATTTT. Combining the CDR3 with reference TRBV7-3 and TRBJ2-3 gives the whole variable domain GAGVSQTPSNKVTEKGKYVELRCDPISGHTALYWYRQSLGQGPEFLIYFQGTGAADDSGLPNDRFFAVRPEGSVSTLKIQRTERGDSAVYLCASSLTGSFTDTQYFGPGTRLTVL.

This chain uses TRBV13 with TRBJ2-7; D might be TRBD1 or TRBD2, each matching 5 bases. CDR3 length equals 14 residues. With 10 bases removed from V and 0 bases from J, the gap between germline ends came to 16 bases. Germline V gene sequence: CDR1 PRHDT, CDR2 FYEKMQ (reference sequence). The DNA of the CDR3 is TGTGCCACCTCCCGGGACCGTGCCTCCTACGAGCAGTACTTC. Residues: CATSRDRASYEQYF.

The V and J genes are TRBV4-1 and TRBJ1-5; D is ambiguous. Trimming took 0 bases from V and 11 from J, leaving 14 bases between them. The germline V gene has CDR1 MGHRA and CDR2 YSYEKL. The CDR3 spans 14 residues. Here the CDR3 DNA reads TGCGCCAGCAGCCAAGACTACCTGCGGGAGGCCCAGCATTTT. This sequence encodes CASSQDYLREAQHF.

The chain links TRBV19 to TRBJ2-1, with TRBD2 identical over 11 bases. Germline V CDR1 and CDR2: LNHDA, SQIVND (reference sequence). Germline trimming cut 3 bases from V and 6 bases from J; bases unmatched to any gene: 7. The CDR3 has 16 residues. The CDR3 region has the DNA TGTGCCAGTAGTATCTATCTAGCGGGAGGTAGCAATGAGCAGTTCTTC. This sequence encodes CASSIYLAGGSNEQFF.

This chain uses TRBV4-1 with TRBJ1-1; a weak D match, TRBD1 (6 bases). Germline V CDR1 and CDR2: MGHRA, YSYEKL. V was trimmed by 1 base and J by 6 bases, leaving 15 bases between them. The CDR3 totals 15 residues. The CDR3: CASSQGRGAFPEAFF. Written as DNA, the CDR3 is TGCGCCAGCAGCCAAGGTAGGGGGGCCTTTCCTGAAGCTTTCTTT.

In its sample, this clone was seen once. The chain links TRBV10-3 to TRBJ1-1; maybe TRBD1 (5 bases). Between the trimmed V and J ends, which lost 4 bases and 1 base, there was a span of 13 bases. The CDR3 consists of 15 residues. In germline, CDR1 is ENHRY, CDR2 SYGVKD. The CDR3 DNA follows: TGTGCCATCAGTGGGGGGGGAGGGACGAACACTGAAGCTTTCTTT. The encoded protein is CAISGGGGTNTEAFF.

The table lists this clone with a few counts. The J gene is TRBJ1-1, the V gene TRBV7-3; TRBD1 might be the D (6 bases). Germline V lookup: CDR1 SGHTA, CDR2 FQGTGA. CDR3 size: 15 residues. V was shortened by 0 bases and J by 4 bases, with 12 bases between the two germline ends. The CDR3 bases are TGTGCCAGCAGCTTAACGGGGGGCAAGGGCACTGAAGCTTTCTTT. Amino acids: CASSLTGGKGTEAFF.

The chain has TRBV4-1 and TRBJ2-3; no reliable D call. The CDR3 runs to 14 residues. The germline V gene encodes CDR1 MGHRA and CDR2 YSYEKL. Trimming stripped 3 bases from V and 2 bases from J, with 9 bases between. The CDR3 is CASSQKDFTDTQYF. In nucleotides, the CDR3 is TGCGCCAGCAGCCAGAAGGATTTCACAGATACGCAGTATTTT.

The CDR3 DNA reads TGTGCCAGCAGCGTAGGGCTTTCCCTCGAGCAGTACTTC. It yields the protein CASSVGLSLEQYF. The rearrangement joins TRBV9 to TRBJ2-7; no clear D gene. The CDR3 covers 13 residues. With 0 bases removed from V and 6 bases from J, the gap between germline ends came to 10 bases. Per germline, CDR1 SGDLS and CDR2 YYNGEE. Complete variable domain (other parts from reference TRBV9 and TRBJ2-7): DSGVTQTPKHLITATGQRVTLRCSPRSGDLSVYWYQQSLDQGLQFLIQYYNGEERAKGNILERFSAQQFPDLHSELNLSSLELGDSALYFCASSVGLSLEQYFGPGTRLTVT.

The chain joins TRBV7-2 to TRBJ1-1; D call uncertain. From germline, CDR1 is SGHTA and CDR2 FQGNSA. CDR3 length equals 12 residues. Between the trimmed V and J ends, which lost 0 bases and 11 bases, there was a span of 10 bases. The CDR3 region has the DNA TGTGCCAGCAGCTTAGCGCAGGCCTTCGCTTTCTTT. This sequence encodes CASSLAQAFAFF. The full variable domain, rest sourced from reference TRBV7-2 and TRBJ1-1, is GAGVSQSPSNKVTEKGKDVELRCDPISGHTALYWYRQSLGQGLEFLIYFQGNSAPDKSGLPSDRFSAERTGGSVSTLTIQRTQQEDSAVYLCASSLAQAFAFFGQGTRLTVV.

This clone was counted once. In nucleotides, the CDR3 is TGTGCCAGCGATTTGAGGGCCACCCAGAGCTCCTACGAGCAGTACTTC. Amino acid sequence: CASDLRATQSSYEQYF. The chain uses TRBV21-1 and TRBJ2-7; the listed D gene, TRBD2, was not tested against the DNA. TRBV21-1 is designated a pseudogene. The CDR3 is made up of 16 amino acids.

The CDR3 sequence: CASSLTSGGVEQYF. The CDR3 bases are TGTGCCAGCAGTTTAACTAGCGGGGGGGTGGAGCAGTACTTC. The chain recombines TRBV27 with TRBJ2-7; 13 bases fit TRBD2. With V trimmed by 2 bases and J by 7 bases, 2 bases remained unmatched. This CDR3 spans 14 amino acids. Germline CDR1 reads MNHEY; CDR2 reads SMNVEV (reference sequence).

This chain links TRBV21-1 with TRBJ2-2; TRBD2 reflects the table's D call only, with no check against the DNA. TRBV21-1 has pseudogene status. The CDR3 contains 16 residues. The CDR3 DNA follows: TGTGCCAGCAGCAAAGCGATTAAGCGGGAAGCCGGGGAGCTGTTTTTT. It encodes CASSKAIKREAGELFF.

The chain is built from TRBV3-1 (or the pseudogene TRBV3-2) and TRBJ2-7; TRBD2 agrees at 11 bases. The CDR3 totals 15 residues. Per germline, CDR1 LGHDT and CDR2 YNNKEL (reference sequence). The J segment lost 2 bases and the V segment lost 7 bases, leaving 7 bases of the junction unmatched. The CDR3 DNA follows: TGTGCCAGCAACCTGACTAGCGGGGTAGCCTACGAGCAGTACTTC. This translates into CASNLTSGVAYEQYF.

CDR3 residues: CASSYTLAGNEQFF. The CDR3 DNA reads TGTGCCAGCAGTTATACACTAGCGGGGAATGAGCAGTTCTTC. This chain uses TRBV6-2 or TRBV6-3 with TRBJ2-1, with 10 bases lining up with TRBD2. Germline values: CDR1 MNHEY, CDR2 SVGEGT. J gave up 7 bases and V 3 bases, and 3 bases lay outside the gene matches. This CDR3 has 14 amino acids.